The 23 T cell receptor beta chains below all came from one sample that was sequenced in a study of cytomegalovirus exposure and HLA in healthy donors. PCR was performed using 60 Vbeta and 13 Jbeta primers. Libraries were prepared by immunoSEQ multiplex PCR; TCRdb keeps only in-frame clonotypes and omits some of them. The data contain 180,000 or so clones, roughly 80% of them singletons. The sequenced material came from PBMCs. These receptors were taken from a female donor in good health and CMV-seronegative.

The gene calls are TRBV29-1 and TRBJ2-5; a possible D gene is TRBD1 (6 bases). This CDR3 is 15 amino acids long. With 0 bases removed from V and 2 bases from J, the gap between germline ends came to 13 bases. Germline assignment: CDR1 SQVTM and CDR2 ANQGSEA. Here the CDR3 reads CSVEEERTVQETQYF. CDR3 coding DNA: TGCAGCGTTGAAGAAGAAAGGACAGTTCAAGAGACCCAGTACTTC.

The chain employs TRBV6-5 and TRBJ1-4, with 10 bases that match TRBD1. Trimming cost V 2 bases and J 0 bases; bases outside gene matches: 0. CDR1 is MNHEY, CDR2 SVGAGI, per germline. CDR3 length: 16 residues. CDR3 protein: CASSYGTGATNEKLFF. CDR3 in DNA: TGTGCCAGCAGTTACGGGACAGGGGCAACTAATGAAAAACTGTTTTTT.

The V gene is TRBV7-6, the J gene TRBJ2-7; D is perhaps TRBD1 (5 bases). Between the trimmed V and J ends, which lost 1 base and 4 bases, there was a span of 14 bases. CDR1 is SGHVS and CDR2 is FNYEAQ in the germline V gene. This CDR3 has 15 residues. The CDR3 region is CASSLEAGKGYEQYF. CDR3 coding DNA: TGTGCCAGCAGCTTAGAGGCAGGGAAAGGGTACGAGCAGTACTTC. Combining the CDR3 with reference TRBV7-6 and TRBJ2-7 gives the whole variable domain GAGVSQSPRYKVTKRGQDVALRCDPISGHVSLYWYRQALGQGPEFLTYFNYEAQQDKSGLPNDRFSAERPEGSISTLTIQRTEQRDSAMYRCASSLEAGKGYEQYFGPGTRLTVT.

The table lists this clone with a few counts. V usage is TRBV29-1 and J usage is TRBJ2-1, with D perhaps TRBD2 (5 bases). The length of the CDR3 is 15 residues. From germline, CDR1 is SQVTM and CDR2 ANQGSEA. Trimming pared 4 bases from V and 1 base from J, leaving 14 bases between. CDR3 in DNA: TGCAGCGTTGTTTGGGCTAGCAGGTCCTACAATGAGCAGTTCTTC. Translating gives CSVVWASRSYNEQFF.

This chain links TRBV4-3 with TRBJ2-7, with a tentative D call TRBD1 (6 bases). V was pared by 0 bases and J by 1 base, with 7 bases between. The V gene's germline CDR1 is LGHNA and CDR2 YSLEER. The CDR3 totals 14 residues. CDR3 DNA sequence: TGCGCCAGCAGCCAAGACAGGGGATCCTACGAGCAGTACTTC. This gives the protein CASSQDRGSYEQYF.

The chain is built from TRBV7-9 and TRBJ2-1; 10 bases are a match to TRBD1. The length of the CDR3 is 16 residues. J gave up 4 bases and V 5 bases, and 8 bases lay outside the gene matches. Germline V gene data show CDR1 as SEHNR and CDR2 as FQNEAQ (reference sequence). CDR3 in DNA: TGTGCCAGCAGCCCAAAGGGGGGACAGGGGTACAATGAGCAGTTCTTC. This encodes CASSPKGGQGYNEQFF.

This chain connects TRBV4-2 to TRBJ2-4; 16 bases agree with TRBD2. Unmatched junction bases numbered 0, after V lost 3 bases and J lost 7 bases. CDR1 and CDR2 (germline): LGHNA, YNFKEQ. This CDR3 is 15 amino acids long. The CDR3 is CASSQGLAGGNIQYF. The CDR3 region has the DNA TGTGCCAGCAGCCAGGGACTAGCGGGGGGGAACATTCAGTACTTC.

The chain employs TRBV10-3 and TRBJ2-3; 11 bases map to TRBD1. Germline CDR1 ENHRY, CDR2 SYGVKD. V trimming: 6 bases; J trimming: 2 bases; junction bases outside the gene matches: 7. The CDR3 is 16 residues long. The CDR3 bases are TGTGCCATCAGCGGGGGGACAGGGGGTTACACAGATACGCAGTATTTT. Its protein is CAISGGTGGYTDTQYF.

The chain is built from TRBV7-2 and TRBJ2-3; D is possibly TRBD2 (6 bases). Germline values: CDR1 SGHTA, CDR2 FQGNSA. The CDR3 consists of 13 residues. The V end was cut by 5 bases, the J end by 3 bases, with 9 bases between. In nucleotides, the CDR3 is TGTGCCAGCAGCGCCGGGGGTACAGATACGCAGTATTTT. It encodes CASSAGGTDTQYF.

This clone was seen a few times. This chain connects TRBV11-2 to TRBJ2-1; D is undetermined. This CDR3 spans 13 amino acids. V was cut by 4 bases and J by 4 bases, with 8 bases left in between. The germline V gene has CDR1 SGHAT and CDR2 FQNNGV. The CDR3 region is CASSSEIYNEQFF. The CDR3 bases are TGTGCCAGCAGCTCGGAGATATACAATGAGCAGTTCTTC.

The rearrangement links TRBV11-1 to TRBJ1-1, with TRBD1 identical over 7 bases. Germline V CDR1 and CDR2: SGHAT, FQDESV (reference sequence). After removal of 5 bases from V and 0 bases from J, the junction contained 6 bases not matched to a gene. The CDR3 is 15 amino acids. CDR3 nucleotide sequence: TGTGCCAGCAGCCATCTCACAGGGGTGAACACTGAAGCTTTCTTT. Protein: CASSHLTGVNTEAFF.

This chain joins TRBV5-6 and TRBJ2-2; a possible D gene is TRBD1 (6 bases). CDR3 length: 15 residues. The V end lost 4 bases, the J end lost 3 bases, and 13 bases lay between the germline ends. Germline CDR1 and CDR2: SGHDT and YYEEEE. Written as DNA, the CDR3 is TGTGCCAGCAGCAGAGTGGACAGCCACACCGGGGAGCTGTTTTTT. Translated, it gives CASSRVDSHTGELFF.

This chain joins TRBV11-2 and TRBJ1-1; unclear D gene. The V gene's germline CDR1 is SGHAT and CDR2 FQNNGV. The V and J ends lost 0 bases and 10 bases respectively, with 15 bases between them. This CDR3 has 14 residues. CDR3 amino acids: CASSLDLGQLGAFF. CDR3 coding DNA: TGTGCCAGCAGCTTAGATCTTGGGCAGCTCGGAGCTTTCTTT.

This chain links TRBV7-2 with TRBJ2-1, with 10 bases identical to TRBD2. The CDR3 consists of 16 residues. Germline CDR1 reads SGHTA; CDR2 reads FQGNSA. V shed 5 bases and J 4 bases; nucleotides not matched to a gene: 8. CDR3 protein: CASSRRLAGDYNEQFF. In DNA form, the CDR3 reads TGTGCCAGCAGCAGGAGACTAGCGGGCGATTACAATGAGCAGTTCTTC.

V usage is TRBV6-6 and J usage is TRBJ2-1; 9 bases are shared with TRBD2. CDR1 is MNHNY and CDR2 is SVGAGI in the germline V gene (reference sequence). This CDR3 has 14 residues. V was pared by 11 bases and J by 4 bases, with 9 bases of the junction left unmatched. Here the CDR3 reads CASQGLALYNEQFF. The CDR3 DNA sequence: TGTGCCTCCCAGGGACTAGCCCTTTACAATGAGCAGTTCTTC.

The V call is TRBV19, the J call TRBJ2-2, with 8 bases identical to TRBD1. The V gene's germline CDR1 is LNHDA and CDR2 SQIVND (reference sequence). V dropped 6 bases and J dropped 5; count of bases not matched to a gene: 8. The CDR3 runs to 15 residues. In nucleotides, the CDR3 is TGTGCCAGTAGCCGGACAGGGTCTTCAACCGGGGAGCTGTTTTTT. This translates into CASSRTGSSTGELFF.

The chain recombines TRBV4-1 with TRBJ1-2; D possibly corresponds to TRBD1 (6 bases). From germline, CDR1 is MGHRA and CDR2 YSYEKL. Trimming pared 4 bases from V and 7 bases from J, leaving 13 bases between. This CDR3 has 13 residues. CDR3 protein: CASSRTGFAGYTF. The CDR3 nucleotides read TGCGCCAGCAGCCGTACAGGGTTTGCTGGCTACACCTTC.

The rearrangement uses TRBV6-5 and TRBJ2-7, with a tentative D call TRBD2 (5 bases). The CDR3 totals 14 residues. The V gene's germline CDR1 is MNHEY and CDR2 SVGAGI. V lost 7 bases, J lost 5 bases, and 18 bases lay in between. This CDR3 is CASIYREGGHEQYF. The CDR3 nucleotides are TGTGCCAGCATTTATCGGGAAGGAGGCCACGAGCAGTACTTC.

J is TRBJ2-7 and V is TRBV7-9; D is undetermined. The V end lost 2 bases, the J end lost 4 bases, and 15 bases lay between the germline ends. CDR1 and CDR2 (germline): SEHNR, FQNEAQ (reference sequence). The CDR3 runs to 15 residues. CDR3 protein: CASSLSSNSIYEQYF. CDR3 bases: TGTGCCAGCAGCTTAAGCTCCAACAGTATATACGAGCAGTACTTC. Variable domain in full (rest from reference TRBV7-9 and TRBJ2-7): DTGVSQNPRHKITKRGQNVTFRCDPISEHNRLYWYRQTLGQGPEFLTYFQNEAQLEKSRLLSDRFSAERPKGSFSTLEIQRTEQGDSAMYLCASSLSSNSIYEQYFGPGTRLTVT.

The gene calls are TRBV9 and TRBJ1-1, with TRBD1 as a possible D gene (6 bases). Germline values: CDR1 SGDLS, CDR2 YYNGEE. The CDR3 covers 13 residues. Trimming removed 0 bases at V and 8 bases at J, with 11 bases between. Here the CDR3 DNA reads TGTGCCAGCAGCGTAGGGCAGGGGTCGGAAGCTTTCTTT. Residues: CASSVGQGSEAFF.

This chain joins TRBV4-2 and TRBJ1-3; TRBD1 might be the D (5 bases). Trimming left V 0 bases short and J 7 bases short, with 13 bases between. This CDR3 contains 15 residues. Germline loops: CDR1 LGHNA, CDR2 YNFKEQ. The DNA for the CDR3 is TGTGCCAGCAGCCAAGAGCAGGGTATCGGGAACACCATATATTTT. This encodes CASSQEQGIGNTIYF.

The V call is TRBV6-5, the J call TRBJ1-1, with D possibly TRBD1 on 5 matching bases. Germline loops: CDR1 MNHEY, CDR2 SVGAGI. Deletions cut 7 bases from V and 5 bases from J, with 17 bases between. The CDR3 sequence is 14 residues long. CDR3 residues: CASNPYGGRTEAFF. CDR3 bases: TGTGCCAGCAACCCCTACGGGGGAAGGACTGAAGCTTTCTTT.

This clone turned up a few times. The rearrangement uses TRBV7-9 and TRBJ2-1; D is ambiguous. V lost 5 bases, J lost 9 bases, and 14 bases lay in between. This CDR3 is 13 amino acids long. Germline V gene sequence: CDR1 SEHNR, CDR2 FQNEAQ (reference sequence). This CDR3 is CASSLELDGEQFF. The CDR3 DNA is TGTGCCAGCAGCCTAGAACTTGATGGTGAGCAGTTCTTC.